Shown below are 9 T cell receptor beta chains from a single sample sequenced in a study of response to subunit inactivated influenza vaccine. MiXCR, applied by TCRdb to the RT-PCR reads, yields one record per CDR3 protein. The table lists some 850,000 distinct CDR3 sequences, 15% to 20% of them singletons, with around 9.9% in the top ten. The sequencing used PBMCs from blood, collected around 5 days after vaccination. Receptors were obtained from a man aged 45 to 65 who received an inactivated influenza vaccine.

This clonotype was recorded a few times. The chain joins TRBV7-2 to TRBJ2-7; the match to TRBD2 covers 7 bases. Per the germline V gene, CDR1 is SGHTA and CDR2 is FQGNSA. This CDR3 contains 16 residues. The V and J ends lost 0 bases and 1 base, in that order; junction bases with no gene match: 6. CDR3 bases: TGTGCCAGCAGCTTAGCGGGAGGGCCGTCATCCTACGAGCAGTACTTC. Its protein is CASSLAGGPSSYEQYF.

This chain joins TRBV2 and TRBJ1-5; D uncertain. This CDR3 has 15 amino acids. Looked up from germline, CDR1 is SNHLY and CDR2 is FYNNEI. V was shortened by 1 base and J by 3 bases, with 10 bases between the two germline ends. In DNA form, the CDR3 reads TGTGCCAGCAGTGAAGAGGACGGCCTCAATCAGCCCCAGCATTTT. This codes for CASSEEDGLNQPQHF.

The chain has TRBV7-9 and TRBJ2-1; 8 positions match TRBD2. Germline loops: CDR1 SEHNR, CDR2 FQNEAQ (reference sequence). V lost 0 bases, J lost 2 bases, and 3 bases stayed unmatched. The length of the CDR3 is 16 residues. CDR3 sequence (DNA): TGTGCCAGCAGCTTAGCGACACTAGCGGCCTACAATGAGCAGTTCTTC. This codes for CASSLATLAAYNEQFF.

This clonotype was seen ten or more times. The chain recombines TRBV29-1 with TRBJ2-7, with unresolved D. This CDR3 contains 11 residues. Germline V gives CDR1 SQVTM, CDR2 ANQGSEA. Trimming took 6 bases from V and 7 from J, leaving 13 bases between them. The CDR3 sequence: CSVAFAREQYF. The CDR3 DNA reads as TGCAGCGTCGCTTTCGCGCGGGAGCAGTACTTC.

This clonotype was seen many times. The chain is built from TRBV3-1 and TRBJ2-1, with D maybe TRBD2 (6 bases). The CDR3 loop spans 15 amino acids. Germline V lookup: CDR1 LGHDT, CDR2 YNNKEL (reference sequence). The V end was cut by 4 bases, the J end by 1 base, with 11 bases between. CDR3 nucleotide sequence: TGTGCCAGCAGCCCGGCTAGCGTATCCTACAATGAGCAGTTCTTC. Residues: CASSPASVSYNEQFF.

Of note for this clonotype: Mismatch with germline at one junction end may stem from a read error. The chain carries TRBV7-9 and TRBJ2-7, with D perhaps matching TRBD1 (5 bases). The CDR3 contains 14 residues. Germline V gives CDR1 SEHNR, CDR2 FQNEAQ (reference sequence). The CDR3 DNA reads TGTGCCGGCAGCTTAGTGCAGGGTACCTACGAGCAGTACTTC. Translation gives CAGSLVQGTYEQYF.

This sequence joins TRBV5-1 and TRBJ1-1; D is unresolved. Germline values: CDR1 SGHRS, CDR2 YFSETQ. Trimming cost V 4 bases and J 4 bases, with 20 bases left between them. This CDR3 comprises 16 residues. The CDR3 sequence: CASSSRTDPGSTEAFF. The CDR3 bases are TGCGCCAGCAGCAGCCGGACGGACCCGGGGAGCACTGAAGCTTTCTTT.

This clonotype turned up a few times. This rearrangement joins TRBV5-1 to TRBJ1-4; 11 bases fit TRBD1. This CDR3 is built from 14 residues. After removal of 6 bases from V and 7 bases from J, the junction contained 5 bases not matched to a gene. CDR1 is SGHRS and CDR2 is YFSETQ in the germline V gene. Here the CDR3 DNA reads TGCGCCAGCATGACCGGGACAGGGGGTGAAAAACTGTTTTTT. It yields the protein CASMTGTGGEKLFF. Full variable domain (outside the CDR3, taken from reference TRBV5-1 and TRBJ1-4): KAGVTQTPRYLIKTRGQQVTLSCSPISGHRSVSWYQQTPGQGLQFLFEYFSETQRNKGNFPGRFSGRQFSNSRSEMNVSTLELGDSALYLCASMTGTGGEKLFFGSGTQLSVL.

This clonotype was found a few times. The V call is TRBV7-8, the J call TRBJ2-7, with D possibly being TRBD1 or TRBD2 (5 bases each). Trimming left V 3 bases short and J 1 base short, with 16 bases between. Germline V lookup: CDR1 SGHVS, CDR2 FQNEAQ. This CDR3 spans 16 amino acids. DNA for the CDR3: TGTGCCAGCAGCTTTATTGGGACCCCCGGGTCCTACGAGCAGTACTTC. It translates to CASSFIGTPGSYEQYF. Full variable domain (outside the CDR3, taken from reference TRBV7-8 and TRBJ2-7): GAGVSQSPRYKVAKRGQDVALRCDPISGHVSLFWYQQALGQGPEFLTYFQNEAQLDKSGLPSDRFFAERPEGSVSTLKIQRTQQEDSAVYLCASSFIGTPGSYEQYFGPGTRLTVT.